This T cell receptor beta chain comes out of a study of blood T cell repertoires in COVID-19. Whole-study context: Sites across the United States, Italy and Spain contributed samples from acute and convalescent COVID-19. T cells, B-cell-depleted T cells, or PBMCs provided the cDNA or gDNA that served as material.

How the authors handled the data: Using reference gene primer amplification, nucleated cell counts were estimated. Produced via immunoSEQ multiplex PCR; TCRdb's table is partial and in-frame only. V and J calls and clone size are given by that table; D and trimming were obtained from the DNA. Counted here are 200,000 to 250,000 clones, 80% to 90% occurring once; the ten biggest clones make up about 20%. Sequencing used peripheral blood. This TCR derives from a man aged 25 to 40 with active or convalescent COVID-19.

The CDR3 region is CASSRRAQVSNQPQHF. The CDR3 coding sequence is TGTGCCAGCAGTCGAAGGGCACAGGTAAGCAATCAGCCCCAGCATTTT. The V gene is TRBV6-6, the J gene TRBJ1-5, with TRBD1 as a possible D gene (5 bases). V lost 5 bases and J lost 1, with 15 bases in between. Germline V CDR1 and CDR2: MNHNY, SVGAGI (reference sequence). The CDR3 covers 16 residues.